The TCR beta chain under discussion was sequenced for a study of identical twins. CDR1 MGHRA and CDR2 YSYEKL come from the germline V gene. Trimming at V came to 4 bases and at J to 3 bases, leaving 8 bases not matched to a gene. This CDR3 spans 15 amino acids. MiXCR, run by TCRdb on the 5' RACE reads, gives a single entry per CDR3 protein. Of about 100,000 distinct CDR3 sequences in the sample, around 5.5% were seen once. This clonotype has a handful of counts. The target antigen is unknown. General study results and limits: Twins' surplus sharing was weaker for beta out-of-frame sequences. Twin-shared out-of-frame alpha sequences were enriched for low generation probability.

This clonotype originated in a woman aged 45 to 65 in good health. Material for sequencing was memory T cells sorted from blood. The chain links TRBV4-1 to TRBJ2-7; 8 bases line up with TRBD2. The CDR3 coding sequence is TGCGCCAGCAGCCTAGCCGGGACTAGGCGCTACGAGCAGTACTTC. Its translation is CASSLAGTRRYEQYF.